This entry lists 2 T cell receptor beta chains sequenced from one sample in a study of cytomegalovirus exposure and HLA in healthy donors. The PCR employed 60 Vbeta primers together with 13 Jbeta primers. TCRdb's table, derived via immunoSEQ multiplex PCR, lists solely in-frame clones and lacks some. The table has 100,000 to 140,000 clones, around 72% seen once. The sample was PBMCs. These receptors originate from a middle-aged woman in good health and CMV-seropositive.

This clone occurred a few times. The chain joins TRBV27 to TRBJ1-1; a possible D gene is TRBD1 (5 bases). The germline V and J ends were trimmed by 5 bases and 1 base, with 11 bases remaining between them. The germline V gene encodes CDR1 MNHEY and CDR2 SMNVEV (reference sequence). The length of the CDR3 is 14 residues. The CDR3 DNA reads TGTGCCAGCAGTACCCAAGGACAGAACACTGAAGCTTTCTTT. It codes for CASSTQGQNTEAFF.

The chain combines TRBV18 with TRBJ1-4, with D possibly TRBD1 on 5 matching bases. Germline CDR1 and CDR2: KGHSH and LQKENI. Trimming removed 0 bases from V and 0 bases from J, with 5 bases in between. This CDR3 spans 15 amino acids. The CDR3 reads CASSPPGATNEKLFF. The CDR3 nucleotides read TGTGCCAGCTCACCACCAGGGGCAACTAATGAAAAACTGTTTTTT.